A single sample is the source of the 16 T cell receptor beta chains below, sequenced in a study of T cells in Graves' hyperthyroidism and ophthalmopathy. It was RNA transcripts that yielded the amplified TCR beta CDR3 regions. HTBI primers were employed in a first-round RT-PCR of the TCR CDR3. TCRdb processed the multiplex PCR reads anew with MiXCR; each CDR3 protein has one entry. The profile shows about 98,000 distinct CDR3 sequences, around 37% of them singletons. The sample consisted of peripheral blood or thyroid tissue (not recorded which). These receptor sequences come from a woman in her 30s with Graves' hyperthyroidism.

The V gene is TRBV5-1, the J gene TRBJ2-7; 9 bases align to TRBD1. CDR1 is SGHRS, CDR2 YFSETQ, per germline. V was clipped by 3 bases and J by 2 bases; unmatched bases: 9. The CDR3 runs to 16 residues. The CDR3 DNA reads as TGCGCCAGCAGCTCGGGACAGGGACTGAGAGCCTACGAGCAGTACTTC. This codes for CASSSGQGLRAYEQYF.

This clonotype was seen repeatedly, ten times or more. The chain links TRBV12-3 or TRBV12-4 to TRBJ2-5; 8 nucleotides match TRBD2. The CDR3 sequence is 18 residues long. The trim removed 3 bases at V and 5 bases at J, leaving 17 bases unmatched. The CDR3 loop is CASSFPPRMSGSRETQYF. In DNA, the CDR3 is TGTGCCAGCAGTTTCCCCCCGCGAATGAGCGGGAGTCGGGAGACCCAGTACTTC.

This clonotype was observed at least ten times. The gene calls are TRBV10-3 and TRBJ2-2; D gene ambiguous. V lost 7 bases and J 1 base, leaving 7 bases between the germline ends. The CDR3 spans 13 residues. The germline V gene encodes CDR1 ENHRY and CDR2 SYGVKD. In DNA, the CDR3 is TGTGCCATCACAGGCGGGAACACCGGGGAGCTGTTTTTT. This encodes CAITGGNTGELFF.

Ten or more counts support this clonotype. J is TRBJ1-1 and V is TRBV6-1; 8 bases line up with TRBD1. CDR1 and CDR2 (germline): MNHNS, SASEGT. The V segment lost 4 bases and the J segment 3 bases; nucleotides outside the gene matches: 4. This CDR3 comprises 14 residues. CDR3 residues: CASSATGDYTEAFF. As DNA, the CDR3 is TGTGCCAGCAGTGCGACAGGGGACTACACTGAAGCTTTCTTT.

The chain recombines TRBV20-1 with TRBJ1-6; 9 bases agree with TRBD1. The length of the CDR3 is 15 residues. From germline, CDR1 is DFQATT and CDR2 SNEGSKA (reference sequence). V was clipped by 3 bases and J by 6 bases; unmatched bases: 6. CDR3: CSASEQGAGNSPLHF. CDR3 in DNA: TGCAGTGCTAGTGAACAGGGGGCGGGTAATTCACCCCTCCACTTT.

This clonotype showed up many times. The chain links TRBV3-1 to TRBJ2-7; D unclear. Trimming removed 1 base from V and 2 bases from J, with 9 bases in between. This CDR3 is built from 14 residues. Looked up from germline, CDR1 is LGHDT and CDR2 is YNNKEL (reference sequence). The CDR3: CASSQGSRAYEQYF. In nucleotides, the CDR3 is TGTGCCAGCAGCCAAGGATCTAGAGCCTACGAGCAGTACTTC.

The chain carries TRBV20-1 and TRBJ2-5; 7 bases fit TRBD2. The CDR3 spans 13 residues. J was trimmed by 5 bases and V by 2 bases; bases with no gene match: 5. Germline V gene lookup returns CDR1 DFQATT and CDR2 SNEGSKA (reference sequence). The CDR3 loop reads CSARRSGVETQYF. CDR3 coding DNA: TGCAGTGCTAGAAGGAGCGGGGTGGAGACCCAGTACTTC.

This clonotype was counted between two and nine times. V and J are TRBV20-1 and TRBJ1-5; 10 bases map to TRBD1. This CDR3 is built from 14 residues. With V trimmed by 6 bases and J by 11 bases, 13 bases remained unmatched. Germline assignment: CDR1 DFQATT and CDR2 SNEGSKA (reference sequence). The CDR3 DNA reads as TGCAGTGCGTGGGACAGGGGAGGCCAAGAGACCCAGCATTTT. Protein product: CSAWDRGGQETQHF.

This clonotype was observed a single time. The chain joins TRBV20-1 to TRBJ2-5; D is ambiguous. The CDR3 loop spans 13 amino acids. V was cut by 3 bases and J by 2 bases, with 10 bases left in between. Germline CDR1 reads DFQATT; CDR2 reads SNEGSKA (reference sequence). The CDR3 sequence is CSASGVSQETQYF. DNA of the CDR3: TGCAGTGCTAGTGGCGTGTCTCAAGAGACCCAGTACTTC.

There are many counts of this clonotype. V and J are TRBV6-6 and TRBJ1-5, with unresolved D. Germline-derived CDR1 and CDR2 are MNHNY and SVGAGI (reference sequence). The CDR3 length is 12 residues. Between the trimmed V and J ends, which lost 6 bases and 6 bases, there was a span of 9 bases. DNA of the CDR3: TGTGCCAGCAGCCCCCCCGTTCAGCCCCAGCATTTT. It yields the protein CASSPPVQPQHF.

A note on this clonotype: At one end the junction does not follow the germline gene, possibly because of a read error. In DNA, the CDR3 is TGCAGCGCCAGACAGCCGAACACTGATGCTTCCTTT. It specifies CSARQPNTDASF. J is TRBJ1-1 and V is TRBV29-1; tentatively, D is TRBD1 (5 bases). CDR3 length: 12 amino acids. Germline V CDR1 and CDR2: SQVTM, ANQGSEA.

This clonotype came up many times. CDR3 nucleotide sequence: TGCAGTGCTAGGGGGGCAGGGGCCTACGAGCAGTACTTC. Translating it yields CSARGAGAYEQYF. The rearrangement links TRBV20-1 to TRBJ2-7; a weak D match, TRBD1 (6 bases). CDR3 length: 13 amino acids. Germline lookup yields CDR1 DFQATT and CDR2 SNEGSKA (reference sequence). Between the trimmed V and J ends, which lost 3 bases and 2 bases, there was a span of 11 bases.

This clonotype was detected ten times or more. The chain carries TRBV5-1 and TRBJ1-1; D gene uncertain. V was shortened by 2 bases and J by 0 bases, with 8 bases between the two germline ends. This CDR3 has 14 amino acids. Germline CDR1 is SGHRS and CDR2 is YFSETQ. The CDR3 loop reads CASSFSTVNTEAFF. CDR3 in DNA: TGCGCCAGCAGCTTCTCGACGGTGAACACTGAAGCTTTCTTT.

This clonotype showed up many times. The V and J genes are TRBV7-2 and TRBJ1-5; D is ambiguous. Between the trimmed V and J ends, which lost 5 bases and 1 base, there was a span of 15 bases. Germline assignment: CDR1 SGHTA and CDR2 FQGNSA. This CDR3 comprises 16 residues. The CDR3 here is CASSVNGGWSNQPQHF. In nucleotides, the CDR3 is TGTGCCAGCAGCGTAAATGGAGGCTGGAGCAATCAGCCCCAGCATTTT.

The table lists this clonotype with many counts. The chain uses TRBV6-5 and TRBJ2-5, with D unresolved. The CDR3 spans 16 residues. Per germline, CDR1 MNHEY and CDR2 SVGAGI. With 5 bases removed from V and 5 bases from J, the gap between germline ends came to 21 bases. This CDR3 reads CASSQLRPPEEETQYF. CDR3 in DNA: TGTGCCAGCAGTCAACTACGACCCCCCGAGGAGGAGACCCAGTACTTC.

The chain links TRBV7-6 to TRBJ2-7; 8 nucleotides agree with TRBD1. Unmatched junction bases numbered 9, after V lost 5 bases and J lost 0 bases. The CDR3 runs 16 residues. From germline, CDR1 is SGHVS and CDR2 FNYEAQ. This CDR3 reads CASSPGQGWSSYEQYF. The DNA of the CDR3 is TGTGCCAGCAGCCCCGGACAGGGATGGAGCTCCTACGAGCAGTACTTC.